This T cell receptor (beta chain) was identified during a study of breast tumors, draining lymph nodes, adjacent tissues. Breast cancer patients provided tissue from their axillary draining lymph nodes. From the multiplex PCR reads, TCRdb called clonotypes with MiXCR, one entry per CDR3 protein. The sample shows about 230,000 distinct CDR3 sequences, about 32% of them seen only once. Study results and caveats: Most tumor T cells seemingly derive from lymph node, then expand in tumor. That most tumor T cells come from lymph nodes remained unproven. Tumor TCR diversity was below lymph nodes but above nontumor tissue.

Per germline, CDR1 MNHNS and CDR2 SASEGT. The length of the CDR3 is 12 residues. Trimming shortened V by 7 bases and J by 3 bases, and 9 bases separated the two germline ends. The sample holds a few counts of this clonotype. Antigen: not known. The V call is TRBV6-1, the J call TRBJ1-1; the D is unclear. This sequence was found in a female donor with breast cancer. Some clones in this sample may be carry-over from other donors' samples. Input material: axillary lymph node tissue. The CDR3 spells CASTGRYTEAFF. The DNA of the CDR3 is TGTGCCAGCACGGGGAGGTACACTGAAGCTTTCTTT.